This entry features one T cell receptor (beta chain) sequence. The clone's antigen remains unknown. No base quality values were provided; no much bigger clone lies one nucleotide off. Preparation of the library involved the immunoSEQ multiplex PCR assay. A mixture of 60 forward primers for TCR Vbeta segments and 13 reverse primers for TCR Jbeta segments was used in the multiplex PCR. Amplification of the CDR3 region of rearranged TCR beta genes was performed with a multiplex PCR assay on genomic DNA. Amplified TCR beta libraries were sequenced as 87-base-pair reads on the Illumina HiSeq System. Regarding the original processing steps: Across the roughly 670 repertoires, a later analysis counted 78 million or so unique TCR beta chains, some 11 million of which were shared by at least two donors. Raw reads were error-corrected and collapsed into unique sequences by a nearest-neighbor algorithm in which closely related sequences were merged to remove PCR and sequencing errors. CDR3 sequences were aligned to IMGT reference sequences to assign V, D and J gene segments. For a sequence to be retained, at least a six-nucleotide match to both a V gene segment and a J gene segment was required. Rearrangements were called productive when the CDR3 lacked stop codons and stayed in frame with V and J; all others were non-productive. Following IMGT convention, CDR3 was defined as the stretch from the second conserved V-encoded cysteine up to the conserved J-encoded phenylalanine. Sequences without an unambiguous match to a single V gene segment were excluded from the earlier analysis of about 640 of the donors. An earlier analysis of about 590 of the donors classified V segments as functional when productive rearrangements were above 56.7% and as segregating when the standard deviation between donors was above 5%. A statistical classification framework was built for diagnosing cytomegalovirus status from the catalog of TCR beta chain sequences. V and J gene assignment, in a later analysis, came from comparing TCR nucleotide sequences with IMGT/GENE-DB human TR gene sequences. The TCRdist pipeline was used in a later analysis to assign CDR3 sequences and most-parsimonious VDJ recombination scenarios. In a later analysis, every TCR beta chain was defined by the combination of its CDR3 amino acid sequence and its V-gene family, and reads without a unique V-gene family were dropped. A later analysis removed 500 to 600 highly shared, low-generation-probability nucleotide sequences to deal with suspected cross-contamination and a sequencing artifact. In a later analysis, a clonal expansion index for each public chain was calculated from normalized within-repertoire ranks of inferred template counts. In a later analysis, generation probabilities were computed using a VDJ recombination model fitted to out-of-frame rearrangements, and the results were checked against IGoR. In a later analysis, TCR-TCR, TCR-HLA and TCR-CMV co-occurrence was scored with hypergeometric tests, and a repertoire-size bias correction was applied to TCR pairs. A later analysis estimated false discovery rates by permuting HLA or CMV assignments 20 times. In a later analysis, co-occurring TCRs were grouped with DBSCAN, and TCRdist sequence similarity was added when clustering was performed within HLA-allele-positive subsets. Co-occurrence clustering excluded repertoires with fewer than 30,000 or more than 120,000 public chains, plus five with anomalous nucleotide sharing. TCRdb's version of the immuneACCESS table is confined to in-frame rearrangements and falls short of the full clone set. An unresolved V gene accounts for under half of the shortfall where checked; the remainder is of unknown origin. V, J and clone size reflect that table, while D and trimming were determined from the DNA. This sample gives under 200,000 clones in total; around four fifths of them show up just once. Roughly 1.3% of the sample rests with the top ten.

This specimen belongs to a study of cytomegalovirus exposure and HLA in healthy donors listed by TCRdb under 2017. Some background on the complete study: An earlier analysis of 587 of the donors reported more than 250 Gb of sequence data and 117 million unique TCR beta sequences from some 180 million T cells. Among 398 genotyped donors of the cohort, an average of around 240,000 unique TCR beta nucleotide sequences was sequenced per donor, of which about 18% were non-productive. Of the roughly 400 genotyped donors, around 81% fell in the genetic ancestry cluster associated with self-reported Caucasian donors. The T cell repertoires of about 700 subjects were profiled by immunosequencing and related to cytomegalovirus serostatus. To study patterns of TCR occurrence, a later analysis re-analyzed previously published TCR beta repertoires from hundreds of donors and added high-resolution HLA genotyping. Genome-wide SNP genotypes for about three fifths of the roughly 670 donors were used in a later genetic analysis, which treated that subset as a discovery cohort. To predict cytomegalovirus infection status, the study brought together high-throughput TCR immunosequencing, statistical association of individual TCRs with disease status, and machine learning. Approximately 310 gigabases of sequencing data and around 85 million unique TCR sequences made up an early release that covered under 750 HLA-typed donors. All discovery cohort repertoires had been generated using a single sequencing platform. Donor age, sex, ethnicity and CMV serostatus were compiled alongside the repertoire data. The study was designed to test whether signatures of past pathogen exposure could be identified by cataloging public T cell receptors. The number of typed donors differed by locus: about 620-640 for A, B, C, DRB1 and DQB1; some 500 for DQA1; 606 for DPA1; and 400 to 480 for DPB1. An earlier analysis of several hundred of the donors applied high-throughput TCR beta sequencing to assess whether each TCR beta V gene segment acted as functional or pseudogenic. Along with the approximately 620-subject first cohort, a separate validation cohort of over 90 different subjects was used. Roughly 5 DR-DQ haplotypes were handled as single units for association and clustering because linkage in the cohort was strong. Rather than using new phenotypic data, the later analysis identified candidate immune exposures from TCR beta sequences and from how often those sequences occurred across donors. HLA typing covered class I and class II loci at four-digit resolution.

The cohort comprised several hundred healthy bone marrow donors. At the time of sampling, every cohort member was nominally healthy, though immune exposures that went unrecorded were likely present. The donor was CMV seronegative and was included in the group of a few hundred seronegative cohort members. Each donor provided a peripheral blood sample, and peripheral blood mononuclear cells were used for TCR beta sequencing. The Qiagen DNeasy Blood Extraction Kit was used to extract genomic DNA from the blood cell samples. Summary of the overall study and its limitations: Because HLA typing was missing for some donors at each locus, association tests included only the typed subset. A few of the identified cytomegalovirus-associated TCR beta chains were confirmed in vitro to be specific for cytomegalovirus antigens. V-gene and J-gene trimming of TCR beta chains was associated with a missense DCLRE1C variant in a later genetic analysis, and the association was replicated in an independent cohort. A further reported finding was that TCR beta sequences accurately predicted the HLA-A and HLA-B alleles for most subjects in the first cohort. In both the original and validation cohorts, the classifier was reported to diagnose cytomegalovirus status with high specificity and sensitivity. In a later analysis, several top co-occurrence clusters were reported to appear linked to parvovirus B19, influenza, CMV and Epstein-Barr virus. A later analysis found that most CMV-associated TCR beta chains appeared HLA-restricted, with HLA associations seemingly driven largely by CMV exposure. In the study, around 150 TCR beta chains were listed as associated with cytomegalovirus. Correlated functional status among segregating V segments might be attributable to linkage disequilibrium, but an unknown experimental factor could not be ruled out. Only TCR beta chains were sequenced in this cohort, and the absence of alpha or paired-chain data limited detectable features. A cluster of highly shared sequence variants was judged likely to represent a technical artifact of the sequencing pipeline. In an earlier analysis of some 550 of the donors, most TCR beta V segments were observed in productive rearrangements about 90% or about 30% of the time, broadly matching IMGT annotations. According to a later genetic analysis, donors in an Asian-associated ancestry cluster had fewer N-insertions in productive TCRs than the approximately 650-donor mean. The presence/absence analyses assumed that sequencing depth was roughly uniform across donors, and that assumption may not be true. Some IMGT-functional V segments, including TRBV6-2 and TRBV6-3, could not be told apart with the 87-base-pair reads, so those segments were excluded. Most TCR sequences were seen in very few donors, while some public TCRs were found in many individuals. In a later analysis, TCR association rates were found to vary across HLA loci, with the most associated TCRs seen for DRB1 alleles and the fewest for HLA-C alleles. A later analysis associated about 16,000 TCR beta sequences with specific HLA alleles at a false discovery rate of 0.05. According to the authors, the approach could potentially be generalized to other disease states and immunological phenotypes. When HLA alleles, especially DR and DQ, strongly co-occurred, TCR associations were difficult to assign to individual alleles. Immune exposure information for the cohort was limited to CMV serostatus. Because counts were too low, about 18 rarely observed V segments, including chromosome 9 orphons, were left out of the earlier analysis of about 500 of the donors. In a later analysis, HLA-associated TCR beta chains showed more clonal expansion and lower generation probabilities than non-associated chains that were equally common.

The junction shows trimming of 5 bases on V and 4 bases on J, plus 14 bases between the germline ends. Taken from the germline V gene, the CDR1 and CDR2 loops are SGHTA and FQGTGA. From its cysteine to its phenylalanine, the CDR3 spans 14 amino acids. This entry keeps only the CDR3 DNA: 42 bases, framed from base 1. The sample was PBMCs. The receptor comes from a man younger than 45 in good health and CMV-seronegative. The V gene is TRBV7-3 and the J gene is TRBJ1-2; perhaps TRBD1 is the D gene, with 6 bases matching. The DNA sequence is given as TGTGCCAGCAGCGAAGGACAGCCCGCCTATGGCTACACCTTC. It specifies CASSEGQPAYGYTF. Reference TRBV7-3 and TRBJ1-2 proteins supply the regions before and after the CDR3; the full variable domain is: GAGVSQTPSNKVTEKGKYVELRCDPISGHTALYWYRQSLGQGPEFLIYFQGTGAADDSGLPNDRFFAVRPEGSVSTLKIQRTERGDSAVYLCASSEGQPAYGYTFGSGTRLTVV.